The clone carrying this T cell receptor (beta chain) was seen a handful of times. The antigen is unknown. Produced via immunoSEQ multiplex PCR; TCRdb's table is partial and in-frame only. The table has around 22,000 clones, roughly 64% seen once. This sample's treatment: treatment-naive control, cytoreductive nephrectomy. Germline-derived CDR1 and CDR2 are SEHNR and FQNEAQ (reference sequence). V lost 4 bases, J lost 7 bases, and 13 bases lay in between. This CDR3 has 13 amino acids. The data derive from a study of radiation and T cells in renal cell carcinoma. Findings and limits, study-wide: Compared with controls, irradiated tumors had more, larger dominant CDR3 motifs. Sampling covered only 0.75 to 1 g of each tumor.

V is TRBV7-9 and J is TRBJ1-1; a weak D match, TRBD1 (6 bases). The sequence came from a middle-aged man with renal cell carcinoma. This material consisted of tumor tissue, taken from a patient whose treatment was nephrectomy without radiotherapy. The CDR3 DNA follows: TGTGCCAGCAGCTCTCATTTGGACAGTGAAGCTTTCTTT. This codes for CASSSHLDSEAFF.